The 10 T cell receptor beta chains listed next were all sequenced from one sample in a study of blood T cell repertoires in COVID-19. Profiled with immunoSEQ multiplex PCR; TCRdb holds only in-frame clones, not every one. There are about 170,000 clones in the sample; more than 70% occur only once, and roughly 20% lies in the top ten. The sequenced sample was peripheral blood. The source is a woman in her 70s who had recovered from COVID-19.

V and J are TRBV2 and TRBJ2-5; possible D gene TRBD1, 5 bases. The CDR3 totals 13 residues. Germline V gene lookup returns CDR1 SNHLY and CDR2 FYNNEI. V lost 5 bases and J lost 5, with 12 bases in between. The CDR3 loop reads CASSWGPAETQYF. DNA for the CDR3: TGTGCCAGCAGTTGGGGCCCAGCGGAGACCCAGTACTTC.

The V gene is TRBV6-5, the J gene TRBJ2-7; 7 positions agree with TRBD2. V lost 5 bases and J lost 6; bases outside the gene matches: 7. Germline assignment: CDR1 MNHEY and CDR2 SVGAGI. CDR3 size: 13 residues. In DNA, the CDR3 is TGTGCCAGCAGTCCACTAGCGCACGCCGAGCAGTACTTC. Translating it yields CASSPLAHAEQYF.

The CDR3 reads CAWRGIGAAQETQYF. The CDR3 coding sequence is TGTGCCTGGAGGGGAATTGGGGCGGCCCAAGAGACCCAGTACTTC. The chain joins TRBV30 to TRBJ2-5; D might be TRBD1 (5 bases). Trimming left V 3 bases short and J 1 base short, with 15 bases between. The CDR3 extends over 15 amino acids. Germline V gene data show CDR1 as GTSNPN and CDR2 as SVGIG (reference sequence). The full variable domain, completed using reference TRBV30 and TRBJ2-5, is SQTIHQWPATLVQPVGSPLSLECTVEGTSNPNLYWYRQAAGRGLQLLFYSVGIGQISSEVPQNLSASRPQDRQFILSSKKLLLSDSGFYLCAWRGIGAAQETQYFGPGTRLLVL.

V and J are TRBV2 and TRBJ2-7; 13 positions match TRBD2. J gave up 0 bases and V 8 bases, and 10 bases lay outside the gene matches. Germline lookup yields CDR1 SNHLY and CDR2 FYNNEI. The CDR3 has 17 amino acids. The CDR3 DNA follows: TGTGCCAGCCCAAGGACTAGCGGGAGATCAAACTCCTACGAGCAGTACTTC. This encodes CASPRTSGRSNSYEQYF.

The chain uses TRBV11-3 and TRBJ2-3, with no clear D. CDR1 is SGHNT, CDR2 YENEEA, per germline. The V end was cut by 3 bases, the J end by 6 bases, with 10 bases between. CDR3 length equals 13 residues. For the CDR3, the DNA is TGTGCCAGCAGCTTCATGGCCACCGATACGCAGTATTTT. Translated: CASSFMATDTQYF. Supplemented by reference TRBV11-3 and TRBJ2-3, the full variable domain reads EAGVVQSPRYKIIEKKQPVAFWCNPISGHNTLYWYLQNLGQGPELLIRYENEEAVDDSQLPKDRFSAERLKGVDSTLKIQPAELGDSAVYLCASSFMATDTQYFGPGTRLTVL.

V is TRBV5-4 and J is TRBJ1-2; unclear D gene. V lost 1 base and J 4 bases, leaving 17 bases between the germline ends. Germline V gene sequence: CDR1 SGHNT, CDR2 YYREEE (reference sequence). This CDR3 is 16 amino acids long. The CDR3 DNA sequence: TGTGCCAGCAGCTTGTTGGCCAGAATGGGCCTCTATGGCTACACCTTC. Protein product: CASSLLARMGLYGYTF.

The chain links TRBV5-1 to TRBJ1-1, with unresolved D. Trimming pared 4 bases from V and 1 base from J, leaving 11 bases between. Germline V gene sequence: CDR1 SGHRS, CDR2 YFSETQ. The CDR3 covers 14 residues. This CDR3 reads CASSGGRPNTEAFF. Written as DNA, the CDR3 is TGCGCCAGCAGCGGAGGCCGACCGAACACTGAAGCTTTCTTT.

The V call is TRBV25-1, the J call TRBJ2-3; D is perhaps TRBD1 (5 bases). The CDR3 extends over 14 amino acids. The germline V and J ends were trimmed by 3 bases and 2 bases, with 9 bases remaining between them. In germline, CDR1 is MGHDK, CDR2 SYGVNS. CDR3: CASSEDTYTDTQYF. CDR3 coding DNA: TGTGCCAGCAGTGAGGACACCTACACAGATACGCAGTATTTT.

J is TRBJ1-5 and V is TRBV4-3; possible D gene TRBD1, 5 bases. Germline CDR1 reads LGHNA; CDR2 reads YSLEER. The CDR3 covers 15 residues. Trimming pared 2 bases from V and 7 bases from J, leaving 15 bases between. CDR3 amino acids: CASSQSQGLSQPQHF. In nucleotides, the CDR3 is TGCGCCAGCAGCCAATCTCAGGGTTTGAGCCAGCCCCAGCATTTT.

V and J are TRBV19 and TRBJ2-1; no clear D. CDR1 is LNHDA and CDR2 is SQIVND in the germline V gene (reference sequence). Trimming took off 6 bases at V and 6 bases at J, with 12 bases between the two ends. The CDR3 sequence is 13 residues long. The CDR3 spells CASRDSSGNEQFF. CDR3 DNA sequence: TGTGCCAGTAGGGATAGCTCCGGCAATGAGCAGTTCTTC.